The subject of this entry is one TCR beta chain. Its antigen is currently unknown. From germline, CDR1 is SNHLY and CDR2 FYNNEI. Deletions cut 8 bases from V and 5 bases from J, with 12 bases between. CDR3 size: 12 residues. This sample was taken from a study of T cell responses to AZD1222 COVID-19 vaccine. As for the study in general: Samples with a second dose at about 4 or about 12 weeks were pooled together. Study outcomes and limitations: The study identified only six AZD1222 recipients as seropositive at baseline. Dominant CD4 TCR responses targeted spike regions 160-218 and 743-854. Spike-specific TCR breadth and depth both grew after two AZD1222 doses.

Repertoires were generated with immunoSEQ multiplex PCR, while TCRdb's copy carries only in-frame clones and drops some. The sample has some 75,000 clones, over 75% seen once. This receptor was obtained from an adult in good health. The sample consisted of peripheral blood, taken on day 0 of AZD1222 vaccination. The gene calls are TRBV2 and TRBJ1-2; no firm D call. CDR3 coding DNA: TGTGCCAGCGGCCTGGAAATTTATGGCTACACCTTC. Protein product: CASGLEIYGYTF.